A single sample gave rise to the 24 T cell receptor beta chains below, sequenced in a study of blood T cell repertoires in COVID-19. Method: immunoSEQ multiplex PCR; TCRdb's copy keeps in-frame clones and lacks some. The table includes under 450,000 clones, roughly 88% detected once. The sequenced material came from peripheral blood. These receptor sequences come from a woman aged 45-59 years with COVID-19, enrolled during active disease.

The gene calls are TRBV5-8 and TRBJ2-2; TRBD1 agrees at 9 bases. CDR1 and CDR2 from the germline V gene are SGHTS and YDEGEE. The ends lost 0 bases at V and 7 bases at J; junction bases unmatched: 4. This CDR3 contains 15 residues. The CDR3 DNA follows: TGTGCCAGCAGCTTGGAGACAGGGGGTAGCGGGGAGCTGTTTTTT. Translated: CASSLETGGSGELFF.

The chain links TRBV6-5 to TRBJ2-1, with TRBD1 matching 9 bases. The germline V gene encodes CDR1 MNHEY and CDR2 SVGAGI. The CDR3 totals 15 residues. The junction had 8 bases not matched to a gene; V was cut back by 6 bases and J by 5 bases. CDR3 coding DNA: TGTGCCAGCAGGCCCACCGGGACAGGGAACAATGAGCAGTTCTTC. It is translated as CASRPTGTGNNEQFF.

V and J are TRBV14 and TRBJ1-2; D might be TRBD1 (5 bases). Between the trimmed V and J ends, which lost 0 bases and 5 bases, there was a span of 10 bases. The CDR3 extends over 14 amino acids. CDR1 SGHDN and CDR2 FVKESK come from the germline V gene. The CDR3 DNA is TGTGCCAGCAGCCAAGATGGCGGGGCTTATGGCTACACCTTC. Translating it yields CASSQDGGAYGYTF.

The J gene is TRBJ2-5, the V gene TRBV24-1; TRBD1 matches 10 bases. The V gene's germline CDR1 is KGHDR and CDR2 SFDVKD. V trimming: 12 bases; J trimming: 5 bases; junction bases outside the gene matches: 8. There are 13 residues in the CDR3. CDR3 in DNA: TGTGCCTTAGGGACAGGGGAGCTGGAGACCCAGTACTTC. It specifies CALGTGELETQYF.

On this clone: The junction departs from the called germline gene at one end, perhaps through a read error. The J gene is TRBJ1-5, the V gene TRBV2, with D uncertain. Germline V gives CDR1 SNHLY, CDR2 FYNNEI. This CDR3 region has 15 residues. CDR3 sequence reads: CASTERGYGNQPQHF. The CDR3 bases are TGTGCCAGCACTGAACGGGGATACGGCAATCAGCCCCAGCATTTT.

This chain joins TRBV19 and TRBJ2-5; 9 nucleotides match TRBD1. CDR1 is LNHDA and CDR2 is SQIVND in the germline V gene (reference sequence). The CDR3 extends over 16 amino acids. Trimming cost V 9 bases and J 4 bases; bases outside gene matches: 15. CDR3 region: CASRPGPNRGRETQYF. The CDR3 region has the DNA TGTGCCAGCCGTCCGGGGCCCAACAGGGGGCGAGAGACCCAGTACTTC.

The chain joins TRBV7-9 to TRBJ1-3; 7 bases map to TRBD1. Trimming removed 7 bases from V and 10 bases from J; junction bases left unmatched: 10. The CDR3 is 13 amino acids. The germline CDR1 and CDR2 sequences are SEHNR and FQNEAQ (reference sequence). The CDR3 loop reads CASTIGGRGTIYF. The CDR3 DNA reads TGTGCCAGCACAATAGGAGGCAGGGGGACCATATATTTT.

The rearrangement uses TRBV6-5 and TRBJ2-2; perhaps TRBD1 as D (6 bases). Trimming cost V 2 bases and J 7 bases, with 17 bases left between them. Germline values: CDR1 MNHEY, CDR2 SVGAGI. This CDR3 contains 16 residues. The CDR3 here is CASSYRYSGDHGELFF. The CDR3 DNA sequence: TGTGCCAGCAGTTACCGTTATTCAGGGGACCACGGGGAGCTGTTTTTT.

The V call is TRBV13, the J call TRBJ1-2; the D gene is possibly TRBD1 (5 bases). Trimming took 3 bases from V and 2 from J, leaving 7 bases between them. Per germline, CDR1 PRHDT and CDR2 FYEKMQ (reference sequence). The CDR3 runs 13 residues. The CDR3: CASSLAGNYGYTF. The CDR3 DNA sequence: TGTGCCAGCAGCTTGGCAGGGAACTATGGCTACACCTTC.

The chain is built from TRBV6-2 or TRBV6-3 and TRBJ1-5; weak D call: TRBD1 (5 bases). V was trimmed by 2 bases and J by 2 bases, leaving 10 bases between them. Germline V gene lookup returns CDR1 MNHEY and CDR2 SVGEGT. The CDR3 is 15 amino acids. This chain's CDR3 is CASSYPGGGNQPQHF. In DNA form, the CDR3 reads TGTGCCAGCAGTTACCCCGGGGGGGGCAATCAGCCCCAGCATTTT.

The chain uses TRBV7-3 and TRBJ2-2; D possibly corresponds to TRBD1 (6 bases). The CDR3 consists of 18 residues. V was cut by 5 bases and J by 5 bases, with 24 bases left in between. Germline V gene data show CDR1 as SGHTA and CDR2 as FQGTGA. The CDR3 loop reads CASSLDRNSGFETGELFF. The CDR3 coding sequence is TGTGCCAGCAGCCTCGACAGGAACTCTGGATTTGAAACCGGGGAGCTGTTTTTT.

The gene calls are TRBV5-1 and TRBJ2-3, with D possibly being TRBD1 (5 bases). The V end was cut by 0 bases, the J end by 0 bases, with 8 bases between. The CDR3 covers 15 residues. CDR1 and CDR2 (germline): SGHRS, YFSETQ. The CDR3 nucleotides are TGCGCCAGCAGCTTGGGCAGGGCTAGCACAGATACGCAGTATTTT. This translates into CASSLGRASTDTQYF.

CDR3 in amino acids: CASSETGTYNEQFF. Written as DNA, the CDR3 is TGTGCCAGCAGCGAGACGGGGACCTACAATGAGCAGTTCTTC. The chain is built from TRBV5-4 and TRBJ2-1; weak D call: TRBD2 (5 bases). Germline V gene sequence: CDR1 SGHNT, CDR2 YYREEE (reference sequence). V gave up 4 bases and J gave up 2 bases, with 10 bases separating them. This CDR3 has 14 residues.

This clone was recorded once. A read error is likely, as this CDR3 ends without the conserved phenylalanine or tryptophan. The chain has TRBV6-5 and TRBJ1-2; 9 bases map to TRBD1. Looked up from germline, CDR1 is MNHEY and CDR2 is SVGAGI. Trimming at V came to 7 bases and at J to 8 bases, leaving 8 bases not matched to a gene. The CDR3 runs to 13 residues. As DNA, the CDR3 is TGTGCCAGCAACCGGGGGACAGGGAAAGGCTACACCGTC. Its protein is CASNRGTGKGYTV.

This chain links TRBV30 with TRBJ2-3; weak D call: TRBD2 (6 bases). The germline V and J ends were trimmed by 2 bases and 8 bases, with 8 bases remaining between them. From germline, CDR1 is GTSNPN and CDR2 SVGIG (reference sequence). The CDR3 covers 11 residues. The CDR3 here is CAWSWEATQYF. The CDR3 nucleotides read TGTGCCTGGAGTTGGGAGGCTACGCAGTATTTT.

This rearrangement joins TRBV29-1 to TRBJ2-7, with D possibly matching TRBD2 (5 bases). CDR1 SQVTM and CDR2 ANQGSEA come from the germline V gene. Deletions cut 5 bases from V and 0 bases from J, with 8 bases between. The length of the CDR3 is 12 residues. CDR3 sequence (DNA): TGCAGCGTTCGAGGGATCTCCTACGAGCAGTACTTC. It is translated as CSVRGISYEQYF.

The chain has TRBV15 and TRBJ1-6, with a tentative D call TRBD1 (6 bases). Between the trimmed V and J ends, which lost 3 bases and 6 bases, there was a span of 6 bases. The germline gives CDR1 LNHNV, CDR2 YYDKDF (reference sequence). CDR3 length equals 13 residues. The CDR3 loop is CATSRDSNSPLHF. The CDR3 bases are TGTGCCACCAGCAGGGACAGTAATTCACCCCTCCACTTT.

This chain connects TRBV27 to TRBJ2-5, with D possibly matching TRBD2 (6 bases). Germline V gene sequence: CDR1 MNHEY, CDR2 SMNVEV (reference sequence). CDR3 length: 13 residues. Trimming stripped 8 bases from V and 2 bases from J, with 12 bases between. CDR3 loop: CASGSGGQETQYF. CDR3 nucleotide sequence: TGTGCCAGCGGGTCCGGGGGTCAAGAGACCCAGTACTTC.

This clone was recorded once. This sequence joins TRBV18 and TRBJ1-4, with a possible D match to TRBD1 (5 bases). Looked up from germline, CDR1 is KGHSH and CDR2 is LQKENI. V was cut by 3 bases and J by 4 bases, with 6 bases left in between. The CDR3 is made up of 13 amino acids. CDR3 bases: TGTGCCAGCTCACCGGGGGGTAATGAAAAACTGTTTTTT. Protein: CASSPGGNEKLFF.

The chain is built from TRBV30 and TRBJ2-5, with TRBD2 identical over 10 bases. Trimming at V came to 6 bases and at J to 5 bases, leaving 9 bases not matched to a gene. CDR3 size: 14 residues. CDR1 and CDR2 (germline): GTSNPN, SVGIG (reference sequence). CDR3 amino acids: CACNKRGGIETQYF. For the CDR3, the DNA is TGTGCCTGCAACAAGCGGGGGGGCATTGAGACCCAGTACTTC.

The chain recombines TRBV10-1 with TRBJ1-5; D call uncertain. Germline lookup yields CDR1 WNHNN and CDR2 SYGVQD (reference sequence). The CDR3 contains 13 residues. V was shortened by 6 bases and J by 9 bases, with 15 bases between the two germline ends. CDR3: CASSRAASGPQHF. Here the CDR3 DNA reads TGCGCCAGCAGCCGGGCTGCCAGCGGGCCCCAGCATTTT.

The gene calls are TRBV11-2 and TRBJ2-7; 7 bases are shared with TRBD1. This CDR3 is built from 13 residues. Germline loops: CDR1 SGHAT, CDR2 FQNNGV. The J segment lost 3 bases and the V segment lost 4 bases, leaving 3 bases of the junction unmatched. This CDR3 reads CASSSGQNYEQYF. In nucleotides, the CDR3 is TGTGCCAGCAGCTCGGGACAGAACTACGAGCAGTACTTC.

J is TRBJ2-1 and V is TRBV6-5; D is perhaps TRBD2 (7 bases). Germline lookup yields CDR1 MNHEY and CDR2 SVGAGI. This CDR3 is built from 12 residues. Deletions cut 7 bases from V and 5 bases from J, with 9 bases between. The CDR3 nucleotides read TGTGCCAGCAAGGGGGGGGACAATGAGCAGTTCTTC. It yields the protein CASKGGDNEQFF.

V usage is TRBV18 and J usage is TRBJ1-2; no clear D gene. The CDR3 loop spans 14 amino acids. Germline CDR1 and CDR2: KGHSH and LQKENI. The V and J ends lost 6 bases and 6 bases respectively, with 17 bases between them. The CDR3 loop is CASSPERMRDGYTF. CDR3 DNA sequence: TGTGCCAGCTCTCCCGAGCGGATGCGGGATGGCTACACCTTC.